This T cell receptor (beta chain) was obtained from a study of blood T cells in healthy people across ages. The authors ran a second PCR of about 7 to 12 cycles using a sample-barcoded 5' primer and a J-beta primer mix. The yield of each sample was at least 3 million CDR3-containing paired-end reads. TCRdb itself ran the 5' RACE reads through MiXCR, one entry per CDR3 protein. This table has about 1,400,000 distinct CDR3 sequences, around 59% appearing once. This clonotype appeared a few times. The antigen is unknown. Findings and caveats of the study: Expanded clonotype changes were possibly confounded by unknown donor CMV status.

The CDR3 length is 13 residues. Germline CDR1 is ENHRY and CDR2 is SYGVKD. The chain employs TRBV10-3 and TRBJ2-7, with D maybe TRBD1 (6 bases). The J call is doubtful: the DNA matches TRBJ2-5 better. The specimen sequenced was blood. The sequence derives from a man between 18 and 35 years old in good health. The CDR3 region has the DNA TGTGCCATCAGTCCCCGGACAGCAGAGACCCAGTACTTC. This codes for CAISPRTAETQYF.